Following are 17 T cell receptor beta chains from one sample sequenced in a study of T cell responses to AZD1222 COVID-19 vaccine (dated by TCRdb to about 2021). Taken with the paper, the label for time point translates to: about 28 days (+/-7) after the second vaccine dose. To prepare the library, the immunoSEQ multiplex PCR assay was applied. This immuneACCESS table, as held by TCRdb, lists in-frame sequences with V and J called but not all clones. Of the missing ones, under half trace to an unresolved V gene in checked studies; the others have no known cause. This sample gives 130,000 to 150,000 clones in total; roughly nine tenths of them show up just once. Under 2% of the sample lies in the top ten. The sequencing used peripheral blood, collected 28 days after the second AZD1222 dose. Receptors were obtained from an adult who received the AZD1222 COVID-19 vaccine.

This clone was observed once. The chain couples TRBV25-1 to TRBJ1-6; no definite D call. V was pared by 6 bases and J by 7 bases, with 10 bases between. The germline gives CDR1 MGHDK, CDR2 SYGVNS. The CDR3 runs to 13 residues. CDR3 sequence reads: CASRTLSNSPLHF. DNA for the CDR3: TGTGCCAGCAGAACCCTTTCCAATTCACCCCTCCACTTT.

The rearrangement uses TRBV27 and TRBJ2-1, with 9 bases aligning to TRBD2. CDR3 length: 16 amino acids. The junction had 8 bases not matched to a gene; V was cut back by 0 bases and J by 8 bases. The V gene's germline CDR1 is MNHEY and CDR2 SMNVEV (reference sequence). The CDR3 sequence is CASSLSGTSNWYEQFF. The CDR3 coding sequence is TGTGCCAGCAGTTTATCAGGGACTAGCAATTGGTATGAGCAGTTCTTC.

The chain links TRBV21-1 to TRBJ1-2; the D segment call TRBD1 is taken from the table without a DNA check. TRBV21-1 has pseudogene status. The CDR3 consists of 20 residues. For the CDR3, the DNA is TGTGCCAGCAGCAAAGTGTGCCCACCGGGACAGAAAATCTCTAACTATGGCTACACCTTC. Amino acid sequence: CASSKVCPPGQKISNYGYTF.

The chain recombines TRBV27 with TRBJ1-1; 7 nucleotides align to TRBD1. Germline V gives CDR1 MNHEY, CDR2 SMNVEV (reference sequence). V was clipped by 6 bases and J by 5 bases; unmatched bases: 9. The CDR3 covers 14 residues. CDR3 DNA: TGTGCCAGCAGGAGGACAGGTTGGAATACTGAAGCTTTCTTT. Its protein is CASRRTGWNTEAFF.

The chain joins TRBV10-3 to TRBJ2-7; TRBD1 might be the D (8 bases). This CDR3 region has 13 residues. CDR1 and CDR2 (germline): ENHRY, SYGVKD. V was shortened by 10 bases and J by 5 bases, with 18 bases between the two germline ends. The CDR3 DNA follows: TGTGCCACCGGGGGGCAGGGGGCCAACGAGCAGTACTTC. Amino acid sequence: CATGGQGANEQYF.

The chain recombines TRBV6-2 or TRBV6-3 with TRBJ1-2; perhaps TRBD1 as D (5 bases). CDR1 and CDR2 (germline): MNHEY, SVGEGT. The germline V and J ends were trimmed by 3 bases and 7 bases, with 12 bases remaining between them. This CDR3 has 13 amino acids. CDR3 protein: CASSYLKGPGYTF. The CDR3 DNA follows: TGTGCCAGCAGTTATCTCAAGGGGCCTGGCTACACCTTC.

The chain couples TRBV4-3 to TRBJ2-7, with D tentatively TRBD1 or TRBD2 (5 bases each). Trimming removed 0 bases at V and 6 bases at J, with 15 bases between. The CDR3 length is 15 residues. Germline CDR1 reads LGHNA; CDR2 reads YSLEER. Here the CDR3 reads CASSQDGGRETEQYF. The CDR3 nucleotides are TGCGCCAGCAGCCAAGATGGCGGCAGGGAGACCGAGCAGTACTTC.

CDR3 sequence reads: CASSPISSQAYYEQYF. In DNA form, the CDR3 reads TGCGCCAGCAGCCCGATCTCTTCTCAGGCTTACTACGAGCAGTACTTC. This chain uses TRBV5-1 with TRBJ2-7, with D hard to call. Per germline, CDR1 SGHRS and CDR2 YFSETQ. Deletions cut 4 bases from V and 3 bases from J, with 20 bases between. The CDR3 runs 16 residues.

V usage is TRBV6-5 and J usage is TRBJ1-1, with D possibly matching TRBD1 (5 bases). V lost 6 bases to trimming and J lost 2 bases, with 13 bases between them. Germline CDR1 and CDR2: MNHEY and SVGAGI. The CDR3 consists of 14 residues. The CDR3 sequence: CASSPGLGNTEAFF. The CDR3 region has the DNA TGTGCCAGCAGCCCAGGGTTAGGAAACACTGAAGCTTTCTTT.

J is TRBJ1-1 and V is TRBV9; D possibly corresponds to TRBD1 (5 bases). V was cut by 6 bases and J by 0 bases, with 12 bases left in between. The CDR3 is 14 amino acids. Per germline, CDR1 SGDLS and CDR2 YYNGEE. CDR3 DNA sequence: TGTGCCAGCAACCCGGGACCTATGAACACTGAAGCTTTCTTT. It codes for CASNPGPMNTEAFF.

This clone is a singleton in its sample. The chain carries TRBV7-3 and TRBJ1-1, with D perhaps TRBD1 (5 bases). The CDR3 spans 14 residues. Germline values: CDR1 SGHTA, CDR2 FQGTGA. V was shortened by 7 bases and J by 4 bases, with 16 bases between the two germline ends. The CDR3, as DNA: TGTGCCAGCACGAAACTACAGGCTGCCACTGAAGCTTTCTTT. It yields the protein CASTKLQAATEAFF.

CDR3 residues: CASSLRWTGAYEQYF. The CDR3 DNA reads as TGTGCCAGCAGCCTACGATGGACAGGAGCCTACGAGCAGTACTTC. V usage is TRBV7-2 and J usage is TRBJ2-7; TRBD1 matches at 7 bases. Germline V lookup: CDR1 SGHTA, CDR2 FQGNSA. The CDR3 runs 15 residues. With 5 bases clipped from V and 2 bases from J, the junction kept 9 bases outside the gene matches. Based on the CDR3 plus reference TRBV7-2 and TRBJ2-7, the full variable domain is GAGVSQSPSNKVTEKGKDVELRCDPISGHTALYWYRQSLGQGLEFLIYFQGNSAPDKSGLPSDRFSAERTGGSVSTLTIQRTQQEDSAVYLCASSLRWTGAYEQYFGPGTRLTVT.

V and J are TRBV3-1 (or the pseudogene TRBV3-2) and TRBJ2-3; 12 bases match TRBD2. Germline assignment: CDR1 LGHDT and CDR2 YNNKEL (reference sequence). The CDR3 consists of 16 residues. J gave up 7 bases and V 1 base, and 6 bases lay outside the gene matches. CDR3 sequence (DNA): TGTGCCAGCAGCCAAGGACTAGCGGGAGAGTGGAATACGCAGTATTTT. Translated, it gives CASSQGLAGEWNTQYF.

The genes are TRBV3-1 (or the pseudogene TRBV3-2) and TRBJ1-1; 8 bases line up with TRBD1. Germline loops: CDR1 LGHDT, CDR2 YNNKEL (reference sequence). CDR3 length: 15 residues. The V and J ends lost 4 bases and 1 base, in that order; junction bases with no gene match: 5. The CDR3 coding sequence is TGTGCCAGCAGCCCACGGGACAGGAAGAACACTGAAGCTTTCTTT. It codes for CASSPRDRKNTEAFF.

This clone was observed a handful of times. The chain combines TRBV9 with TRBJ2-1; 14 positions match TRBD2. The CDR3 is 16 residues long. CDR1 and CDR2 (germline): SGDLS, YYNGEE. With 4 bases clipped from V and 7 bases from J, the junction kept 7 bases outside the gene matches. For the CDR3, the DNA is TGTGCCAGCAGCTCCTCAGGGACTAGCGGGAGAAATGAGCAGTTCTTC. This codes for CASSSSGTSGRNEQFF.

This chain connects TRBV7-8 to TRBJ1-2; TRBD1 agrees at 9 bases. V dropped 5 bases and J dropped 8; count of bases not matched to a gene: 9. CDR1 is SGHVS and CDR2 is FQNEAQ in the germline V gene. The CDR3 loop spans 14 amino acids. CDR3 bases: TGTGCCAGCAGCGCCCGGGACAGGGCGAGAGGCTACACCTTC. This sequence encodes CASSARDRARGYTF.

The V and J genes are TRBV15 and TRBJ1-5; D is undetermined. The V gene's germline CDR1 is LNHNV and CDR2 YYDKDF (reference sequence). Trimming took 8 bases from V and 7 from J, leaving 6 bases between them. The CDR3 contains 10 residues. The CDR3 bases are TGTGCCACCGGGGAACAGCCCCAGCATTTT. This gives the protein CATGEQPQHF.